Listed below are T cell receptor beta chains from one sample, sequenced in a study of blood T cells in healthy people across ages. TCRdb passed the 5' RACE reads through MiXCR, listing each CDR3 protein once. The data hold approximately 760,000 distinct CDR3 sequences, with roughly 25% observed a single time. Separately, the same data were catalogued under a study of T cells of mothers and their children.

Sequencing was performed on blood. The receptors were sampled from a boy aged 10-17 years in good health. Both conserved end residues are part of each CDR3. The D gene is left open where the match is weak. Part of the rows lack a size; the others show once, few, many or a class for expanded clones.

clone_size: NA
d_call: NA
v_call: TRBV6-2/TRBV6-3
j_call: TRBJ2-4
cdr3_nt: TGTGCCAGCAGTTATGGCGGGAACAGCGTAGCCAAAAACATTCAGTACTTC
cdr3_aa: CASSYGGNSVAKNIQYF

clone_size: NA
d_call: NA
v_call: TRBV7-3
j_call: TRBJ1-4
cdr3_nt: TGTGCCGGCAGCCCAATACAGGGCGCCGAGGCAACTAATGAAAAACTGTTTTTT
cdr3_aa: CAGSPIQGAEATNEKLFF

clone_size: few
d_call: NA
v_call: TRBV12-5
j_call: TRBJ2-1
cdr3_nt: TGTGCTAGTGGTCCACAGGGTCCGTCCAATGAGCAGTTCTTC
cdr3_aa: CASGPQGPSNEQFF

clone_size: few
d_call: NA
v_call: TRBV10-3
j_call: TRBJ2-3
cdr3_nt: TGTGCCATCCGGACCCGAGGGGGTAACACAGATACGCAGTATTTT
cdr3_aa: CAIRTRGGNTDTQYF

clone_size: NA
d_call: NA
v_call: TRBV21-1
j_call: TRBJ1-2
cdr3_nt: TGTGCCAGCAGCGTAGGGACCCCGAGGGGCTATGGCTACACCTTC
cdr3_aa: CASSVGTPRGYGYTF

clone_size: NA
d_call: NA
v_call: TRBV29-1
j_call: TRBJ2-1
cdr3_nt: TGCAGCGTTTCTACTCTAGGTGGGAATGAGCAGTTCTTC
cdr3_aa: CSVSTLGGNEQFF

clone_size: few
d_call: TRBD1
v_call: TRBV29-1
j_call: TRBJ1-2
cdr3_nt: TGCAGCGTTCAGTTAGGGGGCCGATATGGCTACACCTTC
cdr3_aa: CSVQLGGRYGYTF

clone_size: few
d_call: TRBD2
v_call: TRBV5-5
j_call: TRBJ2-1
cdr3_nt: TGTGCCAGCGTCACAACCGGGACTAGCGGGAGATATGAGCAGTTCTTC
cdr3_aa: CASVTTGTSGRYEQFF

clone_size: NA
d_call: NA
v_call: TRBV5-1
j_call: TRBJ2-7
cdr3_nt: TGCGCCAGCAGCTTGAGGGTTTCCGGGGATGCCGAGCAGTACTTC
cdr3_aa: CASSLRVSGDAEQYF

clone_size: NA
d_call: TRBD2
v_call: TRBV12-5
j_call: TRBJ2-1
cdr3_nt: TGTGCTAGTGGCCTTGGGAGGGGAAACGGAGTCTACAATGAGCAGTTCTTC
cdr3_aa: CASGLGRGNGVYNEQFF

clone_size: NA
d_call: NA
v_call: TRBV10-3
j_call: TRBJ2-1
cdr3_nt: TGTGCCATCAGTGAGGAAAGACAGCCGACCTATGAGCAGTTCTTC
cdr3_aa: CAISEERQPTYEQFF

clone_size: NA
d_call: TRBD2
v_call: TRBV7-8
j_call: TRBJ2-5
cdr3_nt: TGTGCCAGCAGCGGCGGGGGAGTGTTTAAAGAGGCCCAGTACTTC
cdr3_aa: CASSGGGVFKEAQYF

clone_size: few
d_call: NA
v_call: TRBV29-1
j_call: TRBJ2-2
cdr3_nt: TGCAGCGTTGGGGGGGAAACCGGGGAGCTGTTTTTT
cdr3_aa: CSVGGETGELFF

clone_size: NA
d_call: TRBD1
v_call: TRBV20-1
j_call: TRBJ1-1
cdr3_nt: TGCAGTGCCAGACAGGGGCCGAACACTGAAGCTTTCTTT
cdr3_aa: CSARQGPNTEAFF

clone_size: NA
d_call: NA
v_call: TRBV9
j_call: TRBJ2-3
cdr3_nt: TGTGCCAGCAGCCCCGGCCCGGGGGCACATACGCAGTATTTT
cdr3_aa: CASSPGPGAHTQYF